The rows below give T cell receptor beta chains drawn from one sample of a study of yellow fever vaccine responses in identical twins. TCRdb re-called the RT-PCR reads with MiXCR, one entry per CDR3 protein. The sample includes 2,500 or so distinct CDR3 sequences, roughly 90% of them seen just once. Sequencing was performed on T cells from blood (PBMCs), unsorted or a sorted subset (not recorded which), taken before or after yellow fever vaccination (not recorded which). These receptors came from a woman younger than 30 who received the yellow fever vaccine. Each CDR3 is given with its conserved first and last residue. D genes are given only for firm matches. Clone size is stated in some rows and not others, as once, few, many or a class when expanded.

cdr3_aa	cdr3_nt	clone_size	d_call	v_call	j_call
CATSRVYNEQFF	TGTGCCACCAGCAGAGTCTACAATGAGCAGTTCTTC	NA	NA	TRBV15	TRBJ2-1
CATSREASANEQFF	TGTGCCACCAGCAGAGAGGCTAGCGCAAATGAGCAGTTCTTC	NA	NA	TRBV15	TRBJ2-1
CASSDSSLGAGEQFF	TGTGCCAGCAGTGACTCGAGTCTCGGGGCGGGTGAGCAGTTCTTC	NA	NA	TRBV6-4	TRBJ2-1
CASSKGPGLAGARTDTQYF	TGTGCCAGCAGCAAGGGGCCGGGACTAGCGGGGGCCCGCACAGATACGCAGTATTTT	NA	TRBD2	TRBV11-2	TRBJ2-3
CASRGTGVDTQYF	TGTGCCAGCAGAGGGACAGGAGTAGATACGCAGTATTTT	NA	TRBD1	TRBV13	TRBJ2-3
CASSPLSPDQGDEKLFF	TGTGCCAGCAGTCCCCTTTCCCCTGATCAGGGGGACGAAAAACTGTTTTTT	NA	TRBD1	TRBV12-3/TRBV12-4	TRBJ1-4
CASSTSGLTSYEQYF	TGTGCCAGCAGTACTAGCGGCTTGACCTCCTACGAGCAGTACTTC	NA	TRBD2	TRBV5-4	TRBJ2-7
CATSTTPGELFF	TGTGCCACCAGCACCACCCCCGGGGAGCTGTTTTTT	NA	NA	TRBV15	TRBJ2-2
CASSSRKDEQYF	TGTGCCAGCAGCTCGAGGAAAGACGAGCAGTACTTC	NA	NA	TRBV11-3	TRBJ2-7
CASSHPEGAGESNEQFF	TGCGCCAGCAGCCACCCCGAGGGAGCGGGAGAGAGCAATGAGCAGTTCTTC	NA	TRBD2	TRBV4-3	TRBJ2-1
CASSLPRDFSLEQYF	TGTGCCAGCAGCTTACCCCGGGATTTCTCCTTGGAGCAGTACTTC	NA	NA	TRBV7-9	TRBJ2-7
CASSLAGPEQFF	TGTGCCAGCAGCTTAGCCGGGCCTGAGCAGTTCTTC	NA	NA	TRBV7-8	TRBJ2-1
CASSLGARDKRDIQYF	TGTGCCAGCAGCTTAGGGGCGCGGGATAAACGGGACATTCAGTACTTC	NA	NA	TRBV11-1	TRBJ2-4
CASSFGVEQYF	TGTGCCAGCAGCTTCGGGGTCGAGCAGTACTTC	NA	NA	TRBV11-1	TRBJ2-7
CATSDFRDAGELFF	TGTGCCACCAGTGATTTCCGGGACGCCGGGGAGCTGTTTTTT	NA	NA	TRBV24-1	TRBJ2-2
CASSLVDRGNYEQYF	TGTGCCAGCAGCTTGGTGGACAGGGGGAACTACGAGCAGTACTTC	NA	TRBD1	TRBV5-4	TRBJ2-7
CAISESMAGELFF	TGTGCCATCAGTGAGTCCATGGCAGGGGAGCTGTTTTTT	few	NA	TRBV10-3	TRBJ2-2
CATSSTLNTEAFF	TGTGCCACCAGCAGTACCTTGAACACTGAAGCTTTCTTT	NA	NA	TRBV15	TRBJ1-1
CAIRSNTEAFF	TGTGCCATCAGGAGCAACACTGAAGCTTTCTTT	few	NA	TRBV10-3	TRBJ1-1
CASSLNRGDYGYTF	TGTGCCAGCAGCTTAAACAGGGGCGACTATGGCTACACCTTC	NA	TRBD1	TRBV7-3	TRBJ1-2
CASSTLLVLSGNEQFF	TGTGCCAGCTCCACACTCCTAGTTTTGTCAGGCAATGAGCAGTTCTTC	NA	NA	TRBV7-6	TRBJ2-1
CASSYSGTRGVYNEQFF	TGTGCCAGCAGTTACTCGGGAACTAGGGGGGTATACAATGAGCAGTTCTTC	once	NA	TRBV6-5	TRBJ2-1
CASSLEGIFDNEQFF	TGTGCCAGCAGCTTGGAAGGGATATTTGACAATGAGCAGTTCTTC	NA	NA	TRBV5-4	TRBJ2-1
CASSPDQKGAQSYEQYF	TGTGCCAGCAGTCCGGACCAGAAAGGAGCACAGTCCTACGAGCAGTACTTC	NA	NA	TRBV11-2	TRBJ2-7
CASSQGMTRAPPYEQYF	TGTGCCAGCAGCCAAGGGATGACACGGGCACCACCGTACGAGCAGTACTTC	NA	NA	TRBV3-1	TRBJ2-7
CASSQDVGRAEAFF	TGCGCCAGCAGCCAAGATGTGGGGAGGGCTGAAGCTTTCTTT	few	NA	TRBV4-1	TRBJ1-1
CASSRAGVAYEQYF	TGCGCCAGCAGTCGAGCGGGAGTTGCCTACGAGCAGTACTTC	NA	TRBD2	TRBV10-1	TRBJ2-7
CAISLGGERNTEAFF	TGTGCCATCAGCCTAGGGGGGGAGAGGAACACTGAAGCTTTCTTT	NA	NA	TRBV13	TRBJ1-1
CASSISASTDTQYF	TGTGCCAGCAGCATTAGCGCGAGTACAGATACGCAGTATTTT	NA	NA	TRBV12-3/TRBV12-4	TRBJ2-3
CASSQDLISGRQETQYF	TGTGCCAGCAGCCAAGATTTGATTAGCGGGAGGCAAGAGACCCAGTACTTC	NA	TRBD2	TRBV3-1	TRBJ2-5
CASSDWGEHFF	TGTGCCAGCAGTGACTGGGGTGAGCATTTCTTC	few	NA	TRBV6-4	TRBJ2-1
CASSQATGAPNTEAFF	TGCGCCAGCAGCCAAGCAACAGGGGCCCCGAACACTGAAGCTTTCTTT	NA	TRBD1	TRBV4-1	TRBJ1-1
CATSRDRGRALYEQYF	TGTGCCACCAGCAGAGATCGCGGGAGGGCCCTCTACGAGCAGTACTTC	NA	TRBD2	TRBV15	TRBJ2-7
CASSLVQTSQETQYF	TGTGCCAGCAGCTTAGTGCAAACCTCCCAAGAGACCCAGTACTTC	few	NA	TRBV7-2	TRBJ2-5
CASSGQVPETQYF	TGTGCCAGCAGTGGCCAGGTTCCAGAGACCCAGTACTTC	NA	NA	TRBV2	TRBJ2-5
CAISTGQGHTEAFF	TGTGCCATCAGTACAGGACAGGGTCATACTGAAGCTTTCTTT	NA	TRBD1	TRBV10-3	TRBJ1-1
CASSKAGAYEQYF	TGTGCCAGCAGTAAAGCCGGGGCCTACGAGCAGTACTTC	NA	NA	TRBV6-1	TRBJ2-7
CASSHRGKGARKDTQYF	TGTGCCAGCAGCCACAGGGGAAAGGGGGCGCGAAAAGATACGCAGTATTTT	few	TRBD1	TRBV28	TRBJ2-3
CASSLRGVLGQPQHF	TGTGCCAGCAGCTTAAGAGGGGTCTTGGGTCAGCCCCAGCATTTT	NA	NA	TRBV7-3	TRBJ1-5
CASSLASYEQYF	TGTGCCAGCAGCTTAGCATCCTACGAGCAGTACTTC	NA	NA	TRBV11-1	TRBJ2-7
CASSLRTGQETQYF	TGTGCCAGCAGCCTCCGGACAGGACAAGAGACCCAGTACTTC	once	TRBD1	TRBV7-6	TRBJ2-5
CSVGNRLSTDTQYF	TGCAGCGTTGGTAACAGATTATCCACAGATACGCAGTATTTT	NA	NA	TRBV29-1	TRBJ2-3
CAWSVTVAGYEQYF	TGTGCCTGGAGTGTTACGGTGGCAGGCTACGAGCAGTACTTC	NA	NA	TRBV30	TRBJ2-7
CSAREEREQFF	TGCAGTGCTAGAGAAGAGCGAGAGCAGTTCTTC	NA	NA	TRBV20-1	TRBJ2-1
CASSSTGTGTWGSSYNEQFF	TGTGCCAGCAGCTCCACCGGGACAGGGACTTGGGGGAGCTCCTACAATGAGCAGTTCTTC	NA	TRBD1	TRBV11-2	TRBJ2-1
CASSYARLDRTTNEKLFF	TGTGCCAGCAGTTACGCTAGACTCGACAGGACAACTAATGAAAAACTGTTTTTT	NA	NA	TRBV6-2/TRBV6-3	TRBJ1-4
CASSRTDTQYF	TGTGCCAGCAGCCGCACAGATACGCAGTATTTT	NA	NA	TRBV7-2	TRBJ2-3
CASSFLTGANNEQFF	TGTGCCAGCAGCTTCCTGACAGGGGCAAACAATGAGCAGTTCTTC	NA	TRBD1	TRBV11-2	TRBJ2-1
CAISESAGPYEQYF	TGTGCCATCAGTGAGTCAGCAGGGCCCTACGAGCAGTACTTC	NA	NA	TRBV10-3	TRBJ2-7